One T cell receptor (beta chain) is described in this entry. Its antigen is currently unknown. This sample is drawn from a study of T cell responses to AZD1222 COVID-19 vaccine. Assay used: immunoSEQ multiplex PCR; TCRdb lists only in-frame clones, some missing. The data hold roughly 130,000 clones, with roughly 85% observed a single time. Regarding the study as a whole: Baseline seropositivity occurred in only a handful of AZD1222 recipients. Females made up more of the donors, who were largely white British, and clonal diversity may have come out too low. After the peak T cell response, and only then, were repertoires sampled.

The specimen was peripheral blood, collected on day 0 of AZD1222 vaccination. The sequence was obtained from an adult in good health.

The CDR3: CASSIVWTAAKNIQYF. CDR3 DNA: TGTGCCAGTAGTATAGTGTGGACGGCGGCCAAAAACATTCAGTACTTC. The chain links TRBV19 to TRBJ2-4, with unresolved D. The CDR3 is 16 amino acids. V was cut by 1 base and J by 1 base, with 11 bases left in between. CDR1 is LNHDA, CDR2 SQIVND, per germline (reference sequence).